This entry lists 4 T cell receptor beta chains sequenced from one sample in a study of T cell responses to AZD1222 COVID-19 vaccine. Only in-frame clones appear in the TCRdb table, and some are missing; sequencing was by immunoSEQ multiplex PCR. The sample consists of about 120,000 clones, 85% to 95% of them appearing once. The specimen comprised peripheral blood, sampled 28 days after the second AZD1222 dose. The receptors stem from an adult who received the AZD1222 COVID-19 vaccine.

This chain joins TRBV2 and TRBJ1-5; no firm D call. The CDR3 has 15 amino acids. Trimming removed 2 bases at V and 7 bases at J, with 15 bases between. CDR1 is SNHLY and CDR2 is FYNNEI in the germline V gene. The CDR3 sequence: CASSEFGQSHQPQHF. The DNA of the CDR3 is TGTGCCAGCAGTGAATTCGGCCAGAGCCACCAGCCCCAGCATTTT.

The chain combines TRBV3-1 (or the pseudogene TRBV3-2) with TRBJ1-3; TRBD1 might be the D (6 bases). The germline V and J ends were trimmed by 1 base and 2 bases, with 9 bases remaining between them. Germline CDR1 is LGHDT and CDR2 is YNNKEL (reference sequence). The CDR3 totals 15 residues. CDR3 amino acids: CASSQGTGPGNTIYF. The CDR3 coding sequence is TGTGCCAGCAGCCAAGGTACAGGGCCTGGAAACACCATATATTTT.

CDR3 DNA sequence: TGTGCCAGCACCTCGGGGGGCTACAATGAGCAGTTCTTC. Translated, it gives CASTSGGYNEQFF. The rearrangement joins TRBV25-1 to TRBJ2-1; TRBD2 agrees at 7 bases. The germline CDR1 and CDR2 sequences are MGHDK and SYGVNS. The CDR3 consists of 13 residues. V shed 7 bases and J 3 bases; nucleotides not matched to a gene: 3.

V usage is TRBV2 and J usage is TRBJ1-2, with D possibly matching TRBD1 (6 bases). Trimming removed 6 bases from V and 4 bases from J, with 12 bases in between. Looked up from germline, CDR1 is SNHLY and CDR2 is FYNNEI. This CDR3 spans 13 amino acids. CDR3 loop: CASSETGLYGYTF. As DNA, the CDR3 is TGTGCCAGCAGCGAGACAGGCCTCTATGGCTACACCTTC.